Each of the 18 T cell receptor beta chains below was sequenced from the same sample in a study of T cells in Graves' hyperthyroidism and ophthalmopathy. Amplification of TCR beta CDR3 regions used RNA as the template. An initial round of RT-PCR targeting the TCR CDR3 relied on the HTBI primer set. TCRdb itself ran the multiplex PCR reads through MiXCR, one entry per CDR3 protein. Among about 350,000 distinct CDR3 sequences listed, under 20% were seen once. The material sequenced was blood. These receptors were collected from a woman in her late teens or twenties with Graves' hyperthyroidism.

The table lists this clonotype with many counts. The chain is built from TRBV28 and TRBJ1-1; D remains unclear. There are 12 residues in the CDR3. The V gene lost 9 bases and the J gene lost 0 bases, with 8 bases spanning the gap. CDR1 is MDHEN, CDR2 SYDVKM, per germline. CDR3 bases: TGTGCCAGTCTTTCCCTGAACACTGAAGCTTTCTTT. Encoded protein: CASLSLNTEAFF.

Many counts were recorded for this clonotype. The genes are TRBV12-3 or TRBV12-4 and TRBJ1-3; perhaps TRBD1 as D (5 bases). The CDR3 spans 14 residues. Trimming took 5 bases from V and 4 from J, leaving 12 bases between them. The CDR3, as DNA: TGTGCCAGCAGTCTCGACAGTTCCGGAAACACCATATATTTT. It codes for CASSLDSSGNTIYF.

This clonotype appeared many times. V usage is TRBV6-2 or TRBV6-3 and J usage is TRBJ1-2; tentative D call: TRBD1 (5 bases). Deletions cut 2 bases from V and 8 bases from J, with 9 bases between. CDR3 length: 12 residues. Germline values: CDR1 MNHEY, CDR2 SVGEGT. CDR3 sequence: CASSYQGSGYTF. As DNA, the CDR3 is TGTGCCAGCAGTTACCAGGGTAGCGGCTACACCTTC.

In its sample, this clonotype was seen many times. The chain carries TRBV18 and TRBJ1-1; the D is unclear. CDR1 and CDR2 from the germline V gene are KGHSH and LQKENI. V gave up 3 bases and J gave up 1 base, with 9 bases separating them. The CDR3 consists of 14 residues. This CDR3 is CASSPADRNTEAFF. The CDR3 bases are TGTGCCAGCTCACCGGCGGATCGGAACACTGAAGCTTTCTTT.

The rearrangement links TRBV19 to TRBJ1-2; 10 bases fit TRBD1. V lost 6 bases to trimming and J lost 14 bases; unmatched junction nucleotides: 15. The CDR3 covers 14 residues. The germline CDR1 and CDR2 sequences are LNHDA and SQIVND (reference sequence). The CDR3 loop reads CASRPTGGGPARTF. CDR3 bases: TGTGCCAGTAGACCGACAGGGGGCGGCCCGGCTAGGACCTTC. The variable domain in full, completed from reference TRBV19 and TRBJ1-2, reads DGGITQSPKYLFRKEGQNVTLSCEQNLNHDAMYWYRQDPGQGLRLIYYSQIVNDFQKGDIAEGYSVSREKKESFPLTVTSAQKNPTAFYLCASRPTGGGPARTFGSGTRLTVV.

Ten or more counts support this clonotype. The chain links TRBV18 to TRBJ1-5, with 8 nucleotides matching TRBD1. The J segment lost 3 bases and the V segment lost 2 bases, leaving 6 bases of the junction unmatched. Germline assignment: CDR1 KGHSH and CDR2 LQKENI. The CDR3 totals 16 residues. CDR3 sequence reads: CASSPMDRVSNQPQHF. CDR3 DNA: TGTGCCAGCTCACCAATGGACAGGGTCTCCAATCAGCCCCAGCATTTT.

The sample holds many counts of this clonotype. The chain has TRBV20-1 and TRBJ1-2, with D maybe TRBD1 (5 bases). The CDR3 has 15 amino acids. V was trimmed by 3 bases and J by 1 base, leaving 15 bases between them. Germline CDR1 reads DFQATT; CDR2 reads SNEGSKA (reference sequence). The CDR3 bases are TGCAGTGCTAGCCCCGCCCGGGACTTTAACTATGGCTACACCTTC. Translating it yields CSASPARDFNYGYTF.

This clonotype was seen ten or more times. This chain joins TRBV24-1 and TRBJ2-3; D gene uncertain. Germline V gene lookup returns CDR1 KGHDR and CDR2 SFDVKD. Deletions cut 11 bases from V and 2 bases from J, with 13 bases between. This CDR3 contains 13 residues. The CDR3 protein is CAISTAYTDTQYF. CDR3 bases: TGTGCCATTTCGACGGCATACACAGATACGCAGTATTTT.

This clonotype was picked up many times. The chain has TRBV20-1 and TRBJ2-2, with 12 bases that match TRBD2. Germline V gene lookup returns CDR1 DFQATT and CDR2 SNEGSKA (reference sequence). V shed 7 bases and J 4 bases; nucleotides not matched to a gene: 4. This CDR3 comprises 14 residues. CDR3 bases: TGCAGTGGACTAGCGGGGGACCTCACCGGGGAGCTGTTTTTT. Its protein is CSGLAGDLTGELFF.

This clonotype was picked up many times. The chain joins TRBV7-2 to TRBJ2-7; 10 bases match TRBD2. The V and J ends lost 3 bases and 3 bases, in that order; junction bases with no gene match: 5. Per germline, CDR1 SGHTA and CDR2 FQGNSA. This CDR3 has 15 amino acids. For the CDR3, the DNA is TGTGCCAGCAGCTTGCCTAGCGGGGGAATCTACGAGCAGTACTTC. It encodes CASSLPSGGIYEQYF. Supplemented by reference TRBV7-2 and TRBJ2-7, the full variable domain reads GAGVSQSPSNKVTEKGKDVELRCDPISGHTALYWYRQSLGQGLEFLIYFQGNSAPDKSGLPSDRFSAERTGGSVSTLTIQRTQQEDSAVYLCASSLPSGGIYEQYFGPGTRLTVT.

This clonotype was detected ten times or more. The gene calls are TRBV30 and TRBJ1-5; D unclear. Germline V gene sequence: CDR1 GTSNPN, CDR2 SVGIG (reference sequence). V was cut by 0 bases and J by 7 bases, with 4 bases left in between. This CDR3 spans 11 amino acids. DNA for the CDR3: TGTGCCTGGAGTGTTGGGCAGCCCCAGCATTTT. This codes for CAWSVGQPQHF.

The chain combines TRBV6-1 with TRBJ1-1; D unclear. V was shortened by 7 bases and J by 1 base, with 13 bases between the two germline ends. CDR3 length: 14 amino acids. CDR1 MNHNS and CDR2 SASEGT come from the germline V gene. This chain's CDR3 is CASNPRHRNTEAFF. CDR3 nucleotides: TGTGCCAGCAACCCACGACACAGGAACACTGAAGCTTTCTTT.

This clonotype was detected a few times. The CDR3 DNA reads TGTGCCAGATTGACAGGGGCGAACACTGAAGCTTTCTTT. It encodes CARLTGANTEAFF. The chain combines TRBV2 with TRBJ1-1; the match to TRBD1 covers 8 bases. V lost 9 bases and J lost 1; bases outside the gene matches: 4. The CDR3 sequence is 13 residues long. CDR1 and CDR2 from the germline V gene are SNHLY and FYNNEI.

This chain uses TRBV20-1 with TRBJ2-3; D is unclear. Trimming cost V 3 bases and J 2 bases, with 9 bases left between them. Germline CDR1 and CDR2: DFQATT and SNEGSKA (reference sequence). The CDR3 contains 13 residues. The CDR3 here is CSASTTPTDTQYF. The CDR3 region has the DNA TGCAGTGCTAGTACCACTCCCACAGATACGCAGTATTTT.

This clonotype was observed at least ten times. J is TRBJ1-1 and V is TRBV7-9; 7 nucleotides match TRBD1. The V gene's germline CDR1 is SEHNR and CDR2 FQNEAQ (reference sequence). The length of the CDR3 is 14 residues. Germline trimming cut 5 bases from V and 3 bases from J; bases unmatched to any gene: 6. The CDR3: CASSHRGKYTEAFF. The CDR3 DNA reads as TGTGCCAGCAGCCACAGGGGAAAATACACTGAAGCTTTCTTT.

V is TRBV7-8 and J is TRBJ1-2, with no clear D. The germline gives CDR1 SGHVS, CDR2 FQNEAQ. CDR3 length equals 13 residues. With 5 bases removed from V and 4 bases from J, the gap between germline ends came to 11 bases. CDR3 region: CASSQNDPYGYTF. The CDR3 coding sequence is TGTGCCAGCAGCCAAAATGATCCCTATGGCTACACCTTC.

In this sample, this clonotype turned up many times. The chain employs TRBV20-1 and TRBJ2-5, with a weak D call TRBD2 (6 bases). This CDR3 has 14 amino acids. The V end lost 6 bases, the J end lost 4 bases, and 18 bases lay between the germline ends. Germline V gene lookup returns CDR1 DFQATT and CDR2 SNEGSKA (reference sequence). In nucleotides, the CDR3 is TGCAGTGCCAGGGACGGAGGGGCTGGAGAGACCCAGTACTTC. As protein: CSARDGGAGETQYF.

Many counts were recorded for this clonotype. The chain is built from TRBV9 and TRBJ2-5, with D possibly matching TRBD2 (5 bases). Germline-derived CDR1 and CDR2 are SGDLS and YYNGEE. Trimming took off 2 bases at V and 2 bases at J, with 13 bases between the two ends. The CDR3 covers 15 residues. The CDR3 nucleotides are TGTGCCAGCAGCGTTCTGACTGGGAGTCAAGAGACCCAGTACTTC. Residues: CASSVLTGSQETQYF.